This entry features one T cell receptor beta chain sequence. Its antigen remains unknown. TCR beta cDNA was reverse-transcribed from around 0.55 ug of total RNA. The reaction used a constant-region primer and ProtoScript II reverse transcriptase. Libraries of TCR beta came from three nested multiplex PCR rounds with slightly modified ARM-PCR. Primers for the first two PCR rounds were TRBV1-TRBV30 forward primers and a C-beta reverse primer (roughly 10 cycles per round). Via MiXCR, TCRdb re-called the multiplex PCR reads, giving one row per CDR3 protein. The sample consists of about 210,000 distinct CDR3 sequences, about two thirds of them appearing once. Germline DNA was extracted too, while blood RNA derived from unsorted whole blood. Germline CDR1 is SGHNT and CDR2 is YENEEA. The ends lost 5 bases at V and 4 bases at J; junction bases unmatched: 11. The length of the CDR3 is 16 residues. This sample is part of a study of tumor-infiltrating lymphocytes in primary liver carcinoma. Study at large: Roughly 3.5 to 7.13 million productive TCRbeta reads were obtained per sample, with similar numbers across tissue types.

Notes on the study in general: Lesser overlap characterized tumor-adjacent and tumor-blood pairs relative to tumor region pairs.

The V and J genes are TRBV11-3 and TRBJ2-1, with 7 bases that match TRBD2. This TCR came from a woman aged 60-75 years with primary liver carcinoma and hepatitis B virus infection. The specimen was peripheral blood. CDR3 DNA sequence: TGTGCCAGCAGCCCCGGGACTAACGGGACTTACAATGAGCAGTTCTTC. Its protein product is CASSPGTNGTYNEQFF.